Listed below are T cell receptor beta chains from one sample, sequenced in a study of T cell repertoires in cytomegalovirus infection. TCRdb re-derived calls from the reads in MiXCR, one entry per CDR3 protein. This table has some 150,000 distinct CDR3 sequences, 6.5% appearing once. The sample taken for sequencing was PBMCs. The receptors here all came from a human donor in good health (CMV status not recorded). Some clones in this sample may be carry-over from other donors' samples. The CDR3 runs from the conserved cysteine through the conserved F or W. The D gene is left open where the match is weak. Size is omitted from some rows. Given values are once, few, many or a class for expanded clones.

J gene: TRBJ2-5; D gene: -; clone size: many; V gene: TRBV7-9; CDR3 protein: CASSLAGRRETQYF; CDR3 DNA: TGTGCCAGCAGCTTAGCGGGACGACGTGAGACCCAGTACTTC
J gene: TRBJ1-5; D gene: TRBD1; clone size: few; V gene: TRBV4-1; CDR3 protein: CASSQARTGGNQPQHF; CDR3 DNA: TGTGCCAGCAGCCAAGCCCGGACAGGGGGCAATCAGCCCCAGCATTTT
J gene: TRBJ2-1; D gene: -; clone size: many; V gene: TRBV7-2; CDR3 protein: CASSLAGGLDNEQFF; CDR3 DNA: TGTGCCAGCAGCTTAGCAGGGGGGCTTGACAATGAGCAGTTCTTC
J gene: TRBJ1-5; D gene: -; clone size: many; V gene: TRBV6-2/TRBV6-3; CDR3 protein: CASSPGTGSLGNQPQHF; CDR3 DNA: TGTGCCAGCAGTCCGGGAACAGGGTCTCTTGGCAATCAGCCCCAGCATTTT
J gene: TRBJ2-6; D gene: -; clone size: many; V gene: TRBV7-2; CDR3 protein: CAIFSGANVLTF; CDR3 DNA: TGTGCCATCTTCTCTGGGGCCAACGTCCTGACTTTC
J gene: TRBJ1-2; D gene: -; clone size: many; V gene: TRBV6-1; CDR3 protein: CASSAERNYGYTF; CDR3 DNA: TGTGCCAGCAGTGCCGAGAGAAACTATGGCTACACCTTC
J gene: TRBJ1-1; D gene: -; clone size: many; V gene: TRBV7-2; CDR3 protein: CASSLGPANTEAFF; CDR3 DNA: TGTGCCAGCAGCTTGGGTCCAGCGAACACTGAAGCTTTCTTT
J gene: TRBJ1-1; D gene: TRBD1; clone size: few; V gene: TRBV29-1; CDR3 protein: CSYRQGRTEAFF; CDR3 DNA: TGCAGCTATCGACAGGGCCGCACTGAAGCTTTCTTT
J gene: TRBJ1-2; D gene: TRBD1; clone size: many; V gene: TRBV27; CDR3 protein: CASNVGQGASGYTF; CDR3 DNA: TGTGCCAGCAACGTGGGACAGGGGGCGTCTGGCTACACCTTC
J gene: TRBJ2-5; D gene: TRBD2; clone size: -; V gene: TRBV20-1; CDR3 protein: CSASAGEETQYF; CDR3 DNA: TGCAGTGCTAGCGCGGGGGAAGAGACCCAGTACTTC
J gene: TRBJ1-1; D gene: -; clone size: few; V gene: TRBV7-2; CDR3 protein: CASSLQGLSEAFF; CDR3 DNA: TGTGCCAGCAGCCTACAGGGATTATCTGAAGCTTTCTTT